This T cell receptor (beta chain) appears in the sequencing data of a study of OX40 agonist ivuxolimab in advanced cancers. About the study: Every 2 weeks, patients received ivuxolimab intravenously, dosed at 0.01 to 10 mg/kg. Partial responses, seen in three patients, involved one hepatocellular carcinoma and two cutaneous melanomas. Under the entry rules, prior anti-PD-1, anti-PD-L1 or anti-CTLA-4 therapy was allowed, and around 36% had some. Broader study findings: CD8+ T cells averaged more expanded clones than CD4+.

Turning to this clone: Its antigen is still unknown.

Some clones are missing from TCRdb's copy, which holds only in-frame ones; the method was immunoSEQ multiplex PCR. This sample has over 100,000 clones, with about 92% found just once. The input for sequencing was CD4+ or CD8+ T cells sorted from blood, taken in a trial of the OX40 agonist ivuxolimab. This clonotype was sampled from an adult with an advanced solid tumor such as melanoma, head and neck, liver or kidney cancer.

In DNA, the CDR3 is TGCGCCAGCAGCTTGACGCTTGATACGCAGTATTTT. Encoded protein: CASSLTLDTQYF. V gene TRBV5-1 combines with J gene TRBJ2-3; D not resolved. Trimming stripped 1 base from V and 6 bases from J, with 6 bases between. This CDR3 has 12 residues. Germline V gene sequence: CDR1 SGHRS, CDR2 YFSETQ.